This TCR beta chain was observed in a study of blood T cell repertoires in COVID-19. Study-wide background: Samples representing acute and convalescent COVID-19 were sourced from the United States, Italy and Spain. Sample material is recorded as cDNA or gDNA derived from T cells, B-cell-depleted T cells, or PBMCs.

The CDR3 contains 15 residues. Between the trimmed V and J ends, which lost 4 bases and 5 bases, there was a span of 17 bases. Per the germline V gene, CDR1 is SGHTA and CDR2 is FQGNSA. The authors' processing: Estimated nucleated cell counts came from reference gene primer amplification. Assay: immunoSEQ multiplex PCR; the TCRdb copy retains only in-frame clones and omits some. The V and J calls and clone size were taken over from that table, and D and trimming were inferred from the DNA. The data hold about 43,000 clones, with about nine tenths observed a single time. The V call is TRBV7-2, the J call TRBJ2-5; D might be TRBD2 (5 bases). Sequenced input: peripheral blood. The sequence was collected from a woman at least 80 years old with active COVID-19. CDR3 loop: CASSSLTTPGETQYF. CDR3 DNA sequence: TGTGCCAGCAGCTCCCTGACTACGCCGGGGGAGACCCAGTACTTC.